A selection of T cell receptor beta chains follows, all from one sample in a study of T-cell reconstitution after alpha-beta-depleted transplantation in children. One entry per CDR3 protein, called by TCRdb with MiXCR from the PCR reads. The sample carries some 440,000 distinct CDR3 sequences, about a sixth recorded once. The input for sequencing was PBMCs, mostly from graft donor cells, taken 360 days after TCRalphabeta/CD19-depleted stem cell transplant. The receptor source for this set is a boy in the first two years of life who had a stem cell transplant for Wiskott-Aldrich syndrome, so the T cells may come from the graft donor. The CDR3 runs from the conserved cysteine through the conserved F or W. Each record gives: V gene, D gene, clone size, J gene, CDR3 protein, CDR3 DNA. D genes are given only for firm matches. Some rows have no size entry. The others give once, few or many, or a class for an expanded clone.

>TRBV12-3/TRBV12-4|NA|NA|TRBJ2-1
CASRQGAYSYNEQFF
TGTGCCAGCAGGCAAGGGGCCTACTCCTACAATGAGCAGTTCTTC
>TRBV5-1|NA|few|TRBJ2-6
CASSSMTVGPGANVLTF
TGCGCCAGCAGCTCCATGACAGTTGGTCCTGGGGCCAACGTCCTGACTTTC
>TRBV20-1|TRBD2|NA|TRBJ2-1
CSAIAGAYNEQFF
TGCAGTGCTATAGCGGGGGCCTACAATGAGCAGTTCTTC
>TRBV10-3|TRBD2|many|TRBJ2-7
CAISVGLDSYEQYF
TGTGCCATCAGTGTGGGACTAGATTCCTACGAGCAGTACTTC
>TRBV6-1|NA|NA|TRBJ2-3
CASSPGLRDTDTQYF
TGTGCCAGCAGTCCGGGACTGCGGGACACAGATACGCAGTATTTT
>TRBV21-1|NA|NA|TRBJ2-7
CASSKWGSEQYF
TGTGCCAGCAGCAAATGGGGGTCCGAGCAGTACTTC
>TRBV12-3/TRBV12-4|NA|many|TRBJ1-1
CASTLTGNTEAFF
TGTGCCAGCACCCTGACAGGGAACACTGAAGCTTTCTTT
>TRBV25-1|NA|NA|TRBJ2-7
CASSELHLYEQYF
TGTGCCAGCAGTGAATTACACCTTTACGAGCAGTACTTC
>TRBV4-3|NA|few|TRBJ2-3
CASSPLGTASADTQYF
TGCGCCAGCAGCCCCCTAGGAACGGCTAGCGCGGATACGCAGTATTTT
>TRBV13|TRBD2|NA|TRBJ2-1
CASSLSFEIAGGGNEQFF
TGTGCCAGCAGCTTAAGCTTCGAGATAGCGGGAGGTGGCAATGAGCAGTTCTTC
>TRBV12-3/TRBV12-4|NA|many|TRBJ2-7
CASSLIMYEQYF
TGTGCCAGCAGTTTAATAATGTACGAGCAGTACTTC
>TRBV4-2|TRBD2|few|TRBJ2-4
CASSPQRGPAGGDKNIQYF
TGTGCCAGCAGCCCGCAACGGGGCCCAGCGGGGGGAGACAAAAACATTCAGTACTTC
>TRBV21-1|NA|few|TRBJ2-3
CASGVRGVVTDTQYF
TGTGCCAGCGGAGTTCGGGGGGTTGTCACAGATACGCAGTATTTT
>TRBV6-2/TRBV6-3|TRBD2|NA|TRBJ2-4
CASQRDGGKNIQYF
TGTGCCAGCCAGCGGGATGGCGGCAAAAACATTCAGTACTTC
>TRBV20-1|TRBD1|NA|TRBJ1-5
CSAEDREYQPQHF
TGCAGTGCCGAAGACAGGGAATATCAGCCCCAGCATTTT
>TRBV2|TRBD1|NA|TRBJ1-2
CASSRQGRFYGYTF
TGTGCCAGCAGTAGACAGGGGCGCTTCTATGGCTACACCTTC
>TRBV24-1|TRBD2|NA|TRBJ2-1
CATSDPLSGRAWNEQFF
TGTGCCACCAGTGATCCCCTTAGCGGGAGGGCCTGGAATGAGCAGTTCTTC
>TRBV12-3/TRBV12-4|TRBD2|few|TRBJ2-1
CASSFRLAGQFF
TGTGCCAGCAGTTTCAGACTAGCCGGGCAGTTCTTC
>TRBV7-9|NA|few|TRBJ2-1
CASSPQDNEQFF
TGTGCCAGCAGCCCCCAAGACAATGAGCAGTTCTTC
>TRBV27|TRBD2|NA|TRBJ2-2
CASIPRGGWELFF
TGTGCCAGCATTCCTCGGGGGGGTTGGGAGCTGTTTTTT
>TRBV12-3/TRBV12-4|NA|NA|TRBJ2-2
CASSRGPDTGELFF
TGTGCCAGCAGTCGGGGGCCGGACACCGGGGAGCTGTTTTTT
>TRBV5-1|TRBD2|few|TRBJ2-1
CASTSLAGTVAEQFF
TGCGCCAGCACCTCCCTAGCGGGGACTGTTGCGGAGCAGTTCTTC
>TRBV5-1|TRBD2|NA|TRBJ2-3
CASSFGLGTGMADTQYF
TGCGCCAGCAGCTTCGGACTAGGAACGGGAATGGCAGATACGCAGTATTTT
>TRBV12-3/TRBV12-4|NA|NA|TRBJ2-1
CASSLKGFGGGQFF
TGTGCCAGCAGTTTAAAAGGGTTTGGGGGTGGGCAGTTCTTC
>TRBV2|NA|many|TRBJ1-5
CASKLGNQPQHF
TGTGCCAGCAAACTCGGCAATCAGCCCCAGCATTTT
>TRBV5-8|TRBD1|few|TRBJ2-7
CASSLARDSSYEQYF
TGTGCCAGCAGCTTGGCCCGGGACAGTTCCTACGAGCAGTACTTC
>TRBV4-2|TRBD2|NA|TRBJ2-5
CASSSRTSGGARQETQYF
TGTGCCAGCAGCTCCCGGACTAGCGGGGGGGCACGCCAAGAGACCCAGTACTTC
>TRBV18|TRBD1|NA|TRBJ2-7
CASSPEARGLEQYF
TGTGCCAGCTCACCCGAAGCAAGGGGGCTCGAGCAGTACTTC
>TRBV15|NA|NA|TRBJ1-5
CATSREQLSNQPQHF
TGTGCCACCAGCAGAGAACAGCTTAGCAATCAGCCCCAGCATTTT
>TRBV5-1|NA|few|TRBJ2-2
CASSLAVLQNTGELFF
TGCGCCAGCAGCTTGGCCGTATTACAGAACACCGGGGAGCTGTTTTTT
>TRBV7-9|TRBD1|few|TRBJ1-6
CASSLTGVLSPLHF
TGTGCCAGCAGCCTCACAGGGGTCCTTTCACCCCTCCACTTT
>TRBV29-1|NA|NA|TRBJ2-1
CSVEARIGHLNEQFF
TGCAGCGTTGAAGCGAGGATAGGGCATCTAAATGAGCAGTTCTTC
>TRBV20-1|NA|NA|TRBJ2-1
CSARDSPGNEQFF
TGCAGTGCTAGAGATAGCCCCGGCAATGAGCAGTTCTTC
>TRBV18|TRBD2|many|TRBJ2-5
CASSPRGTQETQYF
TGTGCCAGCAGCCCGCGGGGGACCCAAGAGACCCAGTACTTC
>TRBV24-1|NA|few|TRBJ2-1
CATSANLQTNEQFF
TGTGCCACCAGTGCCAATCTCCAGACCAATGAGCAGTTCTTC
>TRBV7-9|TRBD2|few|TRBJ2-7
CASSLAIGGVNTYEQYF
TGTGCCAGCAGCTTAGCCATTGGGGGGGTTAACACCTACGAGCAGTACTTC
>TRBV6-2/TRBV6-3|NA|few|TRBJ2-7
CASSYSKQGYEQYF
TGTGCCAGCAGTTACTCCAAACAGGGATACGAGCAGTACTTC
>TRBV27|TRBD2|NA|TRBJ2-5
CASSPSGRRQETQYF
TGTGCCAGCAGTCCGAGCGGGAGGCGCCAAGAGACCCAGTACTTC
>TRBV7-2|NA|few|TRBJ2-3
CASSLEGYRSRDTQYF
TGTGCCAGCAGCTTAGAGGGGTATCGGTCAAGGGATACGCAGTATTTT
>TRBV6-2/TRBV6-3|NA|NA|TRBJ2-7
CASSWPRAKSSYEQYF
TGTGCCAGCAGTTGGCCTAGAGCGAAGAGCTCCTACGAGCAGTACTTC
>TRBV12-3/TRBV12-4|TRBD2|few|TRBJ2-1
CASSLGLAGAREQFF
TGTGCCAGCAGTTTAGGGCTAGCGGGAGCGCGTGAGCAGTTCTTC
>TRBV20-1|NA|NA|TRBJ2-3
CSAPLTLTDTQYF
TGCAGTGCTCCTCTTACACTCACAGATACGCAGTATTTT
>TRBV20-1|NA|NA|TRBJ2-7
CSARHRLSSYEQYF
TGCAGTGCCAGACACAGGTTGAGCTCCTACGAGCAGTACTTC
>TRBV12-3/TRBV12-4|NA|many|TRBJ1-5
CASSRLGGNQPQHF
TGTGCCAGCAGTCGTCTTGGGGGCAATCAGCCCCAGCATTTT
>TRBV29-1|NA|few|TRBJ2-1
CSVESGGPYSYNEQFF
TGCAGCGTTGAGTCTGGTGGCCCCTATTCTTACAATGAGCAGTTCTTC
>TRBV7-2|TRBD1|many|TRBJ2-2
CASSPGQANTGELFF
TGTGCCAGCAGCCCGGGACAGGCGAACACCGGGGAGCTGTTTTTT
>TRBV5-1|NA|NA|TRBJ2-3
CASSFTPTDTQYF
TGCGCCAGCAGCTTCACACCCACAGATACGCAGTATTTT
>TRBV3-1|NA|few|TRBJ2-7
CASSPLEGYEQYF
TGTGCCAGCAGCCCCCTAGAGGGCTACGAGCAGTACTTC
>TRBV19|NA|NA|TRBJ2-2
CASSPGTLMVGELFF
TGTGCCAGTAGTCCCGGGACTCTTATGGTCGGGGAGCTGTTTTTT
>TRBV5-5|NA|NA|TRBJ2-5
CASSLGALGIQYF
TGTGCCAGCAGTTTGGGGGCTTTGGGGATCCAGTACTTC
>TRBV5-1|TRBD1|many|TRBJ2-2
CASSSGQGNTGELFF
TGCGCCAGCAGCTCTGGACAGGGGAACACCGGGGAGCTGTTTTTT
>TRBV7-9|NA|NA|TRBJ2-1
CASSLGLAPSYEQFF
TGTGCCAGCAGCTTAGGGCTAGCGCCGAGCTATGAGCAGTTCTTC
>TRBV28|TRBD1|NA|TRBJ2-7
CASTNRGYEQYF
TGTGCCAGCACCAACAGGGGCTACGAGCAGTACTTC
>TRBV20-1|NA|NA|TRBJ2-5
CSARPHLRNQETQYF
TGCAGTGCTAGGCCCCATCTGCGTAACCAAGAGACCCAGTACTTC
>TRBV2|NA|NA|TRBJ2-1
CASSDGVRNEQFF
TGTGCCAGCAGTGACGGGGTTCGGAATGAGCAGTTCTTC